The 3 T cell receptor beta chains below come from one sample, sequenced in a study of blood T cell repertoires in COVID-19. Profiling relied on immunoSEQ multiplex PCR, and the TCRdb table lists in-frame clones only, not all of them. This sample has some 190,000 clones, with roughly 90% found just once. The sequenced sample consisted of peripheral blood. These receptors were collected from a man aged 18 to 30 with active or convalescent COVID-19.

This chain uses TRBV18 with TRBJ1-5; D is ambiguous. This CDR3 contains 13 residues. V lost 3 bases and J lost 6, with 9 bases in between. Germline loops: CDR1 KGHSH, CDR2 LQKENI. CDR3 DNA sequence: TGTGCCAGCTCACCTTCCGGGTCTCAGCCCCAGCATTTT. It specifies CASSPSGSQPQHF. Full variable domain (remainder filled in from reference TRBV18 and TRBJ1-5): NAGVMQNPRHLVRRRGQEARLRCSPMKGHSHVYWYRQLPEEGLKFMVYLQKENIIDESGMPKERFSAEFPKEGPSILRIQQVVRGDSAAYFCASSPSGSQPQHFGDGTRLSIL.

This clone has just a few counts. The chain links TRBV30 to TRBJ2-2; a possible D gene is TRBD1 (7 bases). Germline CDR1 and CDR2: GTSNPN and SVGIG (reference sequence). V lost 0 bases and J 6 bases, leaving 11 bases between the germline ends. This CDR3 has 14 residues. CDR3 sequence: CAWSVARGAGELFF. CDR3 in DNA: TGTGCCTGGAGTGTGGCCAGGGGGGCCGGGGAGCTGTTTTTT.

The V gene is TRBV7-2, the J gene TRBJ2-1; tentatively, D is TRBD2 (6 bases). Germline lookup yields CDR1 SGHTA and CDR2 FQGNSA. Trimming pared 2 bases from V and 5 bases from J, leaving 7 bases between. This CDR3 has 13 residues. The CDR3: CASSLRGNNEQFF. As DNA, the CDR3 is TGTGCCAGCAGCTTACGGGGGAACAATGAGCAGTTCTTC.